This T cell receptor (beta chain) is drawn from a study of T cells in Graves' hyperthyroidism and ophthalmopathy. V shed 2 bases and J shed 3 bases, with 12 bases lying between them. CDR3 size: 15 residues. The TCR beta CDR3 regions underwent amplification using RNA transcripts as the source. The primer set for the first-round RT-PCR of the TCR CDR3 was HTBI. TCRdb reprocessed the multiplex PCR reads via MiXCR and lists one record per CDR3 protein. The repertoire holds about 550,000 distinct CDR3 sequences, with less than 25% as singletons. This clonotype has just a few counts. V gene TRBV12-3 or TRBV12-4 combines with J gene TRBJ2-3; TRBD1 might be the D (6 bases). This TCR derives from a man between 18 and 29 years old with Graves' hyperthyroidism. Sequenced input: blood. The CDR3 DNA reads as TGTGCCAGCAGTTTACTTAGGGGGATGACAGATACGCAGTATTTT. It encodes CASSLLRGMTDTQYF.